These 15 T cell receptor beta chains share one sample of origin, sequenced in a study of T-cell memory formation after mild COVID-19. Each CDR3 protein is one row after TCRdb ran MiXCR on the 5' RACE reads. The sample includes hundreds of thousands of distinct CDR3 sequences, 20% to 30% of them seen just once. Sequenced material: PBMCs or a T cell subset sorted from them (not recorded which). The receptor source for this set is an adult woman who had mild COVID-19 (a few samples of this study predate the infection). Cell type and time point are not known.

This clonotype came up a few times. The chain has TRBV5-1 and TRBJ2-7; possible D gene TRBD1, 5 bases. Germline V lookup: CDR1 SGHRS, CDR2 YFSETQ. The CDR3 consists of 14 residues. V was clipped by 4 bases and J by 3 bases, with 14 bases between them. In DNA form, the CDR3 reads TGCGCCAGCAGCGAAACAGGTACATACTACGAGCAGTACTTC. Its protein product is CASSETGTYYEQYF.

This clonotype was seen a few times. The DNA for the CDR3 is TGTGCCAGCTCACCACTCCAAACAGGGGGAGTCGAGCAGTACTTC. Protein product: CASSPLQTGGVEQYF. The chain recombines TRBV18 with TRBJ2-7; 8 nucleotides line up with TRBD1. From germline, CDR1 is KGHSH and CDR2 LQKENI. The CDR3 sequence is 15 residues long. The J segment lost 6 bases and the V segment lost 1 base, leaving 8 bases of the junction unmatched.

CDR3 in DNA: TGTGCCAGCAGTGGGGGGACCTCGGCCGGGGAGCTGTTTTTT. Protein sequence: CASSGGTSAGELFF. The V call is TRBV12-3 or TRBV12-4, the J call TRBJ2-2; a possible D gene is TRBD2 (6 bases). This CDR3 spans 14 amino acids. Between the trimmed V and J ends, which lost 5 bases and 6 bases, there was a span of 13 bases.

In this sample, this clonotype turned up a few times. The chain is built from TRBV11-2 and TRBJ1-4; the D gene is possibly TRBD1 (6 bases). CDR1 and CDR2 (germline): SGHAT, FQNNGV. Trimming shortened V by 2 bases and J by 8 bases, and 21 bases separated the two germline ends. The CDR3 runs 17 residues. CDR3 nucleotide sequence: TGTGCCAGCAGCTTATCCCCAGGGGCAATCCGGAGGGAAAAACTGTTTTTT. Its protein product is CASSLSPGAIRREKLFF.

The chain employs TRBV12-3 or TRBV12-4 and TRBJ1-1; D remains unclear. This CDR3 spans 15 amino acids. Trimming removed 1 base from V and 2 bases from J, with 11 bases in between. The CDR3 loop reads CASSLVIGVNTEAFF. In nucleotides, the CDR3 is TGTGCCAGCAGTTTAGTGATCGGAGTTAACACTGAAGCTTTCTTT.

This rearrangement joins TRBV11-2 to TRBJ2-1; 12 nucleotides agree with TRBD1. CDR3 size: 17 residues. The germline CDR1 and CDR2 sequences are SGHAT and FQNNGV. J was trimmed by 9 bases and V by 5 bases; bases with no gene match: 14. CDR3 nucleotide sequence: TGTGCCAGCAGCCGAATCCTACCGGGACAGGGGGCTGGTGAGCAGTTCTTC. Amino acid sequence: CASSRILPGQGAGEQFF.

This clonotype was seen a handful of times. This chain joins TRBV12-3 or TRBV12-4 and TRBJ2-4; tentative D call: TRBD1 (6 bases). The CDR3 is made up of 13 amino acids. The V and J ends lost 5 bases and 4 bases respectively, with 9 bases between them. CDR3 in amino acids: CASSDGQKNIQYF. Written as DNA, the CDR3 is TGTGCCAGCAGTGATGGACAGAAAAACATTCAGTACTTC.

V gene TRBV12-3 or TRBV12-4 combines with J gene TRBJ2-1; 8 bases are shared with TRBD2. The CDR3 spans 14 residues. V gave up 1 base and J gave up 6 bases; unmatched junction bases: 2. The DNA of the CDR3 is TGTGCCAGCAGTTTAGGACTAGCGATCAATGAGCAGTTCTTC. This encodes CASSLGLAINEQFF.

The genes are TRBV6-5 and TRBJ1-2, with a weak D call TRBD1 (5 bases). The V and J ends lost 0 bases and 1 base respectively, with 12 bases between them. CDR3 length: 16 amino acids. Germline V lookup: CDR1 MNHEY, CDR2 SVGAGI. CDR3: CASSYSAGALNYGYTF. CDR3 coding DNA: TGTGCCAGCAGTTACTCAGCCGGGGCGCTTAACTATGGCTACACCTTC.

This clonotype was observed a few times. The chain employs TRBV3-1 and TRBJ2-5, with D perhaps matching TRBD1 or TRBD2 (5 bases each). V lost 3 bases, J lost 5 bases, and 28 bases lay in between. CDR3 length equals 19 residues. The germline V gene encodes CDR1 LGHDT and CDR2 YNNKEL (reference sequence). The CDR3 is CASSQTGLVGAKSGETQYF. The DNA of the CDR3 is TGTGCCAGCAGCCAGACGGGGCTAGTTGGGGCAAAATCGGGGGAGACCCAGTACTTC.

The chain has TRBV5-4 and TRBJ1-4, with unresolved D. V lost 0 bases and J 7 bases, leaving 13 bases between the germline ends. The length of the CDR3 is 15 residues. Looked up from germline, CDR1 is SGHNT and CDR2 is YYREEE (reference sequence). The CDR3 protein is CASSLADGVGEKLFF. CDR3 bases: TGTGCCAGCAGCTTGGCCGATGGGGTGGGTGAAAAACTGTTTTTT. The entire variable domain, with the rest obtained from reference TRBV5-4 and TRBJ1-4, is as follows: ETGVTQSPTHLIKTRGQQVTLRCSSQSGHNTVSWYQQALGQGPQFIFQYYREEENGRGNFPPRFSGLQFPNYSSELNVNALELDDSALYLCASSLADGVGEKLFFGSGTQLSVL.

This clonotype was observed a handful of times. J is TRBJ2-7 and V is TRBV29-1; D is unclear. CDR1 and CDR2 from the germline V gene are SQVTM and ANQGSEA. The ends were cut back, 4 bases at V and 1 base at J, with 5 bases in the middle. The length of the CDR3 is 11 residues. CDR3 nucleotide sequence: TGCAGCGTTGCTCAGTCCTACGAGCAGTACTTC. Amino acids: CSVAQSYEQYF.

The chain combines TRBV7-8 with TRBJ1-1; a possible D gene is TRBD1 (5 bases). Germline V gene sequence: CDR1 SGHVS, CDR2 FQNEAQ. The CDR3 covers 16 residues. Trimming stripped 0 bases from V and 1 base from J, with 12 bases between. The CDR3, as DNA: TGTGCCAGCAGCTTAGCGGGGGTCAGGGAGAACACTGAAGCTTTCTTT. As protein: CASSLAGVRENTEAFF.

This clonotype was detected a few times. The V call is TRBV24-1, the J call TRBJ2-1; TRBD2 might be the D (6 bases). The CDR3 is made up of 13 amino acids. The germline gives CDR1 KGHDR, CDR2 SFDVKD. V was trimmed by 4 bases and J by 6 bases, leaving 9 bases between them. For the CDR3, the DNA is TGTGCCACCAGTGAACCCGGGGGCAATGAGCAGTTCTTC. Its translation: CATSEPGGNEQFF.

The chain couples TRBV19 to TRBJ1-5; D is perhaps TRBD1 (5 bases). CDR1 LNHDA and CDR2 SQIVND come from the germline V gene (reference sequence). Trimming shortened V by 6 bases and J by 7 bases, and 13 bases separated the two germline ends. The CDR3 runs 13 residues. The CDR3 coding sequence is TGTGCCAGTAGATCGCAGGGCAGGCAGCCCCAGCATTTT. This sequence encodes CASRSQGRQPQHF.